The text below deals with one TCR beta chain. The antigen remains undetermined. The source of the sample is a study of siplizumab effects on memory and regulatory T cells. TCR templates numbering about 10^5 were assayed per sample. Clones were read by immunoSEQ multiplex PCR, and TCRdb kept only the in-frame ones, dropping some. The sample carries approximately 100,000 clones, roughly 91% recorded once. Overall study results and limits: Unstimulated subsets were the mapping target of only a minor fraction of alloreactive clones. Proliferating Tregs in siplizumab cultures were never verified as suppressive. Relative to controls at 25% to 30%, mappable alloreactive CD4+ clones exhibited a mean Treg-derived proportion of approximately 62% with siplizumab.

The clonotype comes from a human donor in good health. What was sequenced was non-Treg CD4+ T cells sorted from blood.

DNA for the CDR3: TGTGCCAGCAGCCCGACTAGCGGGAGGTACGATACGCAGTATTTT. Amino acid sequence: CASSPTSGRYDTQYF. The V call is TRBV7-9, the J call TRBJ2-3; 13 bases fit TRBD2. Germline V lookup: CDR1 SEHNR, CDR2 FQNEAQ (reference sequence). Losses at the gene ends were 5 bases for V and 6 bases for J; bases not matched to a gene: 5. The length of the CDR3 is 15 residues. The full variable domain, with the rest looked up from reference TRBV7-9 and TRBJ2-3, is DTGVSQNPRHKITKRGQNVTFRCDPISEHNRLYWYRQTLGQGPEFLTYFQNEAQLEKSRLLSDRFSAERPKGSFSTLEIQRTEQGDSAMYLCASSPTSGRYDTQYFGPGTRLTVL.